This T cell receptor beta chain is from a study of CD8 T cells in ankylosing spondylitis. Via MiXCR, TCRdb re-called the 5' RACE reads, giving one row per CDR3 protein. The repertoire includes roughly 670,000 distinct CDR3 sequences, around 19% of them detected once, and 15% to 20% sits in the top ten. The study, taken as a whole, reports: Reportedly, matched ankylosing spondylitis synovial fluid was significantly enriched for disease-linked clones. It appeared that ankylosing spondylitis blood was characterized by a TCR beta motif of about eight highly homologous variants.

About this clonotype itself: The target antigen is unknown.

Germline-derived CDR1 and CDR2 are SEHNR and FQNEAQ (reference sequence). The CDR3 length is 15 residues. V was clipped by 3 bases and J by 5 bases, with 16 bases between them. Input material: blood, either unsorted or a sorted T cell fraction (not recorded which). The sequence was collected from a male donor with ankylosing spondylitis. V and J are TRBV7-9 and TRBJ1-1, with D hard to call. CDR3 nucleotides: TGTGCCAGCAGCTTTTATGGAGGAAGAAAGACTGAAGCTTTCTTT. It is translated as CASSFYGGRKTEAFF.